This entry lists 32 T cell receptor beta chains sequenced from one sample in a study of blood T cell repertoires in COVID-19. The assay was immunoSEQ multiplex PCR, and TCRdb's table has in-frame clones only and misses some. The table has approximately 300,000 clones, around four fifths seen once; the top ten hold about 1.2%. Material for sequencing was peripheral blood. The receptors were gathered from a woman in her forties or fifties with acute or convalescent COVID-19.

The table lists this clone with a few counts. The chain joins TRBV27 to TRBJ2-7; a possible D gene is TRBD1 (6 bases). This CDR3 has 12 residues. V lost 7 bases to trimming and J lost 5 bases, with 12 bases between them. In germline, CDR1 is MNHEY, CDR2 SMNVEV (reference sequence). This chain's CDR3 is CASKQGYNEQYF. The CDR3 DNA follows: TGTGCCAGCAAGCAGGGGTACAACGAGCAGTACTTC.

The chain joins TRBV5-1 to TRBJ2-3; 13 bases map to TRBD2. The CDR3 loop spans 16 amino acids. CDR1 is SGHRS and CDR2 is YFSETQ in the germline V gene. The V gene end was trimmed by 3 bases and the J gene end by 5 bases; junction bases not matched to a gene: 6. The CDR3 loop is CASSYTSGGARDTQYF. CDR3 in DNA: TGCGCCAGCAGCTACACTAGCGGGGGGGCCAGAGATACGCAGTATTTT.

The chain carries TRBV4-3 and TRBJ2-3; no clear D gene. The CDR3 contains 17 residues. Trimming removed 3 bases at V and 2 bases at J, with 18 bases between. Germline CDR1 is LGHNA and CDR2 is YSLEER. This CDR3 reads CASSQVRFGPDTDTQYF. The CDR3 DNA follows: TGCGCCAGCAGCCAGGTTCGGTTTGGGCCCGACACAGATACGCAGTATTTT.

CDR3 sequence: CASSRDRYTDTQYF. The CDR3 bases are TGTGCCAGCAGCCGGGACAGATACACAGATACGCAGTATTTT. The rearrangement links TRBV9 to TRBJ2-3; 7 bases map to TRBD1. The ends lost 4 bases at V and 2 bases at J; junction bases unmatched: 4. This CDR3 contains 14 residues. In germline, CDR1 is SGDLS, CDR2 YYNGEE. Full variable domain (missing parts from reference TRBV9 and TRBJ2-3): DSGVTQTPKHLITATGQRVTLRCSPRSGDLSVYWYQQSLDQGLQFLIQYYNGEERAKGNILERFSAQQFPDLHSELNLSSLELGDSALYFCASSRDRYTDTQYFGPGTRLTVL.

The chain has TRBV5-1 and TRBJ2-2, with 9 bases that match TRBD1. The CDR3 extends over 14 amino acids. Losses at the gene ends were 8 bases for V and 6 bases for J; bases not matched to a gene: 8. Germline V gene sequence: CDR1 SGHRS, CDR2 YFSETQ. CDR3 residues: CASCTGGAAGELFF. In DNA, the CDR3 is TGCGCCAGTTGTACAGGGGGCGCAGCCGGGGAGCTGTTTTTT.

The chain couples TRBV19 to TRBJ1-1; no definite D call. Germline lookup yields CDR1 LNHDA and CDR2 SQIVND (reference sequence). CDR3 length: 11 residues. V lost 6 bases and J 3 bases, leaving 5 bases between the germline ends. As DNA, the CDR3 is TGTGCCAGTAGCACTTACACTGAAGCTTTCTTT. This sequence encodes CASSTYTEAFF.

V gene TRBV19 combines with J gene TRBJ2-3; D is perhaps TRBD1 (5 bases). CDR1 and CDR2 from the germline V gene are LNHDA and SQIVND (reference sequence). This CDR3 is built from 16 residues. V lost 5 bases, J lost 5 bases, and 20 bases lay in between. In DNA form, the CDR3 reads TGTGCCAGTAGTCCATTAGCTATGGGGCCAGGAGATACGCAGTATTTT. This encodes CASSPLAMGPGDTQYF.

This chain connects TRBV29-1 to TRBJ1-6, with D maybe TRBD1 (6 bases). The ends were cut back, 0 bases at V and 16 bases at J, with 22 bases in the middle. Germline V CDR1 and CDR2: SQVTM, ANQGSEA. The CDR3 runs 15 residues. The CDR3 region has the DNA TGCAGCGTTGAAGATCCGGCGCGGCACAGGGCAGAGCTCCACTTT. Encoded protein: CSVEDPARHRAELHF.

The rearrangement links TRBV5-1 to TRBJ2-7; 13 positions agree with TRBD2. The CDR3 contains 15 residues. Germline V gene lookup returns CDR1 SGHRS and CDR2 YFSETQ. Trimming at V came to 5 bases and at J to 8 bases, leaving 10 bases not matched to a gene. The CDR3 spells CASRQAGTSGTQQYF. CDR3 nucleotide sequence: TGCGCCAGCAGGCAAGCCGGGACTAGCGGGACCCAGCAGTACTTC.

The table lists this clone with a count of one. CDR3 protein: CASSFNLGQPPLGYTF. Here the CDR3 DNA reads TGTGCCAGCAGCTTTAATTTGGGACAGCCGCCCTTGGGCTACACCTTC. The chain carries TRBV7-8 and TRBJ1-2, with TRBD1 matching over 7 bases. The CDR3 spans 16 residues. V gave up 3 bases and J gave up 8 bases; unmatched junction bases: 15. Germline CDR1 and CDR2: SGHVS and FQNEAQ.

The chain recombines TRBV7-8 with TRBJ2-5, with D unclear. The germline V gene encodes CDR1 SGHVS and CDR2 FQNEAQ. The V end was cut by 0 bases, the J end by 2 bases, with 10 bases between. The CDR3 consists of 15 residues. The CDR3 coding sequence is TGTGCCAGCAGCTTAGCGCCCAGGCGTCAAGAGACCCAGTACTTC. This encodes CASSLAPRRQETQYF.

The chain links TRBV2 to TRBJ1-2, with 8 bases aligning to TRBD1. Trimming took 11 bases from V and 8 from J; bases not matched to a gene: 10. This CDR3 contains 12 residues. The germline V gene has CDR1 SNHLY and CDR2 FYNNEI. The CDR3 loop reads CAGQGAGKGYTF. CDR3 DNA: TGTGCCGGCCAGGGGGCAGGGAAGGGCTACACCTTC.

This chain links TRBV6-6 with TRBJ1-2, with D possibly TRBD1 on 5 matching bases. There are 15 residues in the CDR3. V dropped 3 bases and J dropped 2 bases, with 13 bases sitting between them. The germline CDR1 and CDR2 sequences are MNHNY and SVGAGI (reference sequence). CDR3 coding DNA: TGTGCCAGCAGTTATGGGCAGGGTGGCAACTATGGCTACACCTTC. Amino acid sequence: CASSYGQGGNYGYTF.

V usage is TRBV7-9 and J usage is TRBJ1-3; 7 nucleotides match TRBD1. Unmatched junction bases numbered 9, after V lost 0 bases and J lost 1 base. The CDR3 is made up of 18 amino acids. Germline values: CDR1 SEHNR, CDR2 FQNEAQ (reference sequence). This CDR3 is CASSLAASGGPSGNTIYF. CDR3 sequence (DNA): TGTGCCAGCAGCTTAGCGGCGTCAGGGGGACCTTCTGGAAACACCATATATTTT.

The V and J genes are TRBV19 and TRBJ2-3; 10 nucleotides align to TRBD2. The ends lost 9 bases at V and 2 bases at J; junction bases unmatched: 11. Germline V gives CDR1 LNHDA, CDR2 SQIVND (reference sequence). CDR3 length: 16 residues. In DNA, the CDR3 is TGTGCCAGCCGGATCTCCAGCGGGAGGGTCACAGATACGCAGTATTTT. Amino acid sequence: CASRISSGRVTDTQYF.

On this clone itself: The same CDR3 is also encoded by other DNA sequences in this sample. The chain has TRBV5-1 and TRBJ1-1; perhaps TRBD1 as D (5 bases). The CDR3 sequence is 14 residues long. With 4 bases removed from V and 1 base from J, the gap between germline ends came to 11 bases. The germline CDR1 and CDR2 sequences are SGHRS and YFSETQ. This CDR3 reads CASSLGDRNTEAFF. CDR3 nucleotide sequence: TGCGCCAGCAGCCTAGGAGACAGGAACACTGAAGCTTTCTTT.

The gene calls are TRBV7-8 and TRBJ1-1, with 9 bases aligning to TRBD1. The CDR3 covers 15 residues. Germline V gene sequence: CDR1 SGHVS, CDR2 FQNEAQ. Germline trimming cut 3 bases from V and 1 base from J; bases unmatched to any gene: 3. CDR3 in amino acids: CASSLMTGGNTEAFF. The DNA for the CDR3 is TGTGCCAGCAGCTTGATGACAGGGGGGAACACTGAAGCTTTCTTT.

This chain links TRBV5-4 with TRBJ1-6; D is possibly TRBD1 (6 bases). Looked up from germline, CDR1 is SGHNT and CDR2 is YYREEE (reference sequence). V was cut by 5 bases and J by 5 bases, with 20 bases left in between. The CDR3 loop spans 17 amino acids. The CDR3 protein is CASSYTGSLLNNSPLHF. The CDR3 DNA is TGTGCCAGCAGTTATACAGGGTCCCTCCTCAATAATTCACCCCTCCACTTT.

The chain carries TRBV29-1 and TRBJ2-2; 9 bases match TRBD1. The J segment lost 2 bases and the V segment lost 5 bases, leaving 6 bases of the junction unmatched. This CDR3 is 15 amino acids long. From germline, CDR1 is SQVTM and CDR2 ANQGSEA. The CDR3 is CSVRRTGDNTGELFF. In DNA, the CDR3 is TGCAGCGTTCGCCGGACAGGGGATAACACCGGGGAGCTGTTTTTT.

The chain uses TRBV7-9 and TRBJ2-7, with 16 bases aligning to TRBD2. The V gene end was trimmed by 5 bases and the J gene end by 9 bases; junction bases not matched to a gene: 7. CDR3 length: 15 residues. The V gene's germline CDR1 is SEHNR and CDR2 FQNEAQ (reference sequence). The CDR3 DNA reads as TGTGCCAGCAGCCCCGGGACTAGCGGGAGGGGGTCGCAGTACTTC. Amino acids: CASSPGTSGRGSQYF.

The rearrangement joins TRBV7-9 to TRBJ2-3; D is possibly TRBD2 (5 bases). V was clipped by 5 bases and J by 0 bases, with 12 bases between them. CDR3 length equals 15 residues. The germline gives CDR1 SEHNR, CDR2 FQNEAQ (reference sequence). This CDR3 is CASSRPEDSTDTQYF. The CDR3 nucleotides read TGTGCCAGCAGCCGTCCGGAGGATAGCACAGATACGCAGTATTTT.

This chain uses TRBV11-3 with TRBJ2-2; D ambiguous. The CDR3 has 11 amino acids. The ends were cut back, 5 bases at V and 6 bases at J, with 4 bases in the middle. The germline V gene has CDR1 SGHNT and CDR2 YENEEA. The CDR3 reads CASSQSGELFF. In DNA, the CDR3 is TGTGCCAGCAGCCAATCCGGGGAGCTGTTTTTT.

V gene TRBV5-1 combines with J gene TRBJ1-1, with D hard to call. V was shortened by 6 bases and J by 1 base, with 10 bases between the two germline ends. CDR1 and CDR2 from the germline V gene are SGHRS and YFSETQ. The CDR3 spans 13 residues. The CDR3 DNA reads TGCGCCAGCAAACGGGAAACGAACACTGAAGCTTTCTTT. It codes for CASKRETNTEAFF.

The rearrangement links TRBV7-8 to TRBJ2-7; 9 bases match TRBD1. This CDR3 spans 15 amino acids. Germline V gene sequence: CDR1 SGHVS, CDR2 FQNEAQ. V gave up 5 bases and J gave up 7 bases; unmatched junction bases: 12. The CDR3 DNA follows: TGTGCCAGCAGCCCTCTGGACAGGGGCCAAGGGGAGCAGTACTTC. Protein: CASSPLDRGQGEQYF.

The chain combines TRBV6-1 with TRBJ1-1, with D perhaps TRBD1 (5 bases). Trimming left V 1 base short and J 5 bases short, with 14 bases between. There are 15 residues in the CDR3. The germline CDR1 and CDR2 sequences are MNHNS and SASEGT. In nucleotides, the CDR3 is TGTGCCAGCAGTGAAGTGGGCGGGGGGAGTACTGAAGCTTTCTTT. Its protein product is CASSEVGGGSTEAFF.

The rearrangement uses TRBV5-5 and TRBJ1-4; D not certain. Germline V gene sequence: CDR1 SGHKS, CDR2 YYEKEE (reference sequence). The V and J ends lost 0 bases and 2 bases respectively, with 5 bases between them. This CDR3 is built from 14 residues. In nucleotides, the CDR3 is TGTGCCAGCAGCTTGGACCGGACTAATGAAAAACTGTTTTTT. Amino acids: CASSLDRTNEKLFF.

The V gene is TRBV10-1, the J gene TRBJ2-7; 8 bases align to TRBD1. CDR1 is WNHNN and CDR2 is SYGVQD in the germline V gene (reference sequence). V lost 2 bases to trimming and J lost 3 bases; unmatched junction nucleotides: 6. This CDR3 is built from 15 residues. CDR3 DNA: TGCGCCAGCAGTGAGCCCCGACAGGGGTGCTACGAGCAGTACTTC. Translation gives CASSEPRQGCYEQYF.

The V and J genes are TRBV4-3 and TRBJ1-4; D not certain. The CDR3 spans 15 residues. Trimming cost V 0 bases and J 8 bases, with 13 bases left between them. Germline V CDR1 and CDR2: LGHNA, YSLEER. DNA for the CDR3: TGCGCCAGCAGCCAAGATTCGCGGGGTTGGGAAAAACTGTTTTTT. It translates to CASSQDSRGWEKLFF.

Written as DNA, the CDR3 is TGTGCCAGCACAATAGGGGGACTAGCGGGAAGAGAGACCCAGTACTTC. Residues: CASTIGGLAGRETQYF. The V call is TRBV7-2, the J call TRBJ2-5; 13 bases are a match to TRBD2. The germline V gene encodes CDR1 SGHTA and CDR2 FQGNSA. The V and J ends lost 7 bases and 4 bases, in that order; junction bases with no gene match: 9. The CDR3 extends over 16 amino acids.

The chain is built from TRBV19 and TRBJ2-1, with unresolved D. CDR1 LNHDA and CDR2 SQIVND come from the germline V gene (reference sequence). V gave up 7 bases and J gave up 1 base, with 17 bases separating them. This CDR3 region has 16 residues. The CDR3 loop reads CASIGGDASSYNEQFF. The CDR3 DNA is TGTGCCAGTATCGGCGGAGACGCAAGTTCCTACAATGAGCAGTTCTTC.

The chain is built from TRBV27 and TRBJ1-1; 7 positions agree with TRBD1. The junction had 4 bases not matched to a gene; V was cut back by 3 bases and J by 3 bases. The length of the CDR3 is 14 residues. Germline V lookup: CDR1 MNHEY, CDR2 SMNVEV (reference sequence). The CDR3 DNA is TGTGCCAGCAGTTTCGGGAGGGGGCACACTGAAGCTTTCTTT. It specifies CASSFGRGHTEAFF.

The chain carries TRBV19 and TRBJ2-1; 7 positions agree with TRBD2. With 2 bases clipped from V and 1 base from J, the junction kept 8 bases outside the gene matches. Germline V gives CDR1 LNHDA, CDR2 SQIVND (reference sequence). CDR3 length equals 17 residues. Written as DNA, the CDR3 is TGTGCCAGTAGTATAAAGTCTAGCGGTCTATCCTACAATGAGCAGTTCTTC. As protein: CASSIKSSGLSYNEQFF.